This T cell receptor (beta chain) appears in the sequencing data of a study of blood T cells in healthy people across ages. Study as a whole: Per two T cells, template switching captured roughly one barcoded beta molecule.

Researchers report isolating at least 6 million PBMCs per sample. V lost 6 bases to trimming and J lost 11 bases; unmatched junction nucleotides: 12. The CDR3 is 15 residues long. Study-wide results and caveats: Diversity estimates drawn from one million T cells were deemed underestimates.

This clonotype was observed a few times. Its antigen is as yet unknown. Then a second PCR, running about 7 to 11 cycles, was carried out with a sample-barcoded 5' primer and a J-beta primer mix. TCRdb re-called the 5' RACE reads with MiXCR, one entry per CDR3 protein. The sample includes 1.5 million to 1.9 million distinct CDR3 sequences, approximately 39% of them seen just once. The specimen was blood. This receptor was obtained from a woman younger than 35 in good health. This sequence joins TRBV12-3 or TRBV12-4 and TRBJ2-5, with TRBD2 identical over 13 bases. The CDR3 DNA sequence: TGTGCCAGCAGCCGGACTAGCGGGGGATACAATGAGCAGTACTTC. Amino acids: CASSRTSGGYNEQYF.